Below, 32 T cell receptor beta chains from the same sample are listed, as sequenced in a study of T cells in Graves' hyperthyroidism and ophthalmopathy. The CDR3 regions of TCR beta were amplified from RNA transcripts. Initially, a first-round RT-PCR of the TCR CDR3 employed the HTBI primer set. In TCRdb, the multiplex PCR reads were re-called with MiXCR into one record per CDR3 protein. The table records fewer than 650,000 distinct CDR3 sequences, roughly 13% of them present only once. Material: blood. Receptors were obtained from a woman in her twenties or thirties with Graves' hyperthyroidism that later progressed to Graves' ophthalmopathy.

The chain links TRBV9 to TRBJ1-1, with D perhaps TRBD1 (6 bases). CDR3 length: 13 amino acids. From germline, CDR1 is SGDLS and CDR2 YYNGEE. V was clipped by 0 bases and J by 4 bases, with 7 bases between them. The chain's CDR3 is CASSVGRGTEAFF. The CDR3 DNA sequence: TGTGCCAGCAGCGTAGGCAGGGGCACTGAAGCTTTCTTT. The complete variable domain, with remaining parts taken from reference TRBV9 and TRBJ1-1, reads DSGVTQTPKHLITATGQRVTLRCSPRSGDLSVYWYQQSLDQGLQFLIQYYNGEERAKGNILERFSAQQFPDLHSELNLSSLELGDSALYFCASSVGRGTEAFFGQGTRLTVV.

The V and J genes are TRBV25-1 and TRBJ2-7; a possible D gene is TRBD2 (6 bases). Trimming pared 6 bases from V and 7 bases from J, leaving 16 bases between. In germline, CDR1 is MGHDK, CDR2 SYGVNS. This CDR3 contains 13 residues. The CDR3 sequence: CASRRDGSGEQYF. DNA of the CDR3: TGTGCCAGCAGGCGGGACGGATCGGGAGAGCAGTACTTC.

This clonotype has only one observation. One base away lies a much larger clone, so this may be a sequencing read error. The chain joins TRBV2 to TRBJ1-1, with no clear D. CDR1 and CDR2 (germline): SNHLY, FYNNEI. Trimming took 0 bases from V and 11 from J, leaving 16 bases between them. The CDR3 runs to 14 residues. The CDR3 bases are TGTGCCAGCAGTGAAGCCGCCGGGCTTGAGGATGCTTTCTTT. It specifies CASSEAAGLEDAFF.

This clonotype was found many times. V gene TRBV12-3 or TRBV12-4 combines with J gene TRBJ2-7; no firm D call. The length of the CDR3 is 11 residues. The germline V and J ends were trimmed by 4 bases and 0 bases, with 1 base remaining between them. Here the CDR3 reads CASSYSYEQYF. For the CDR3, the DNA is TGTGCCAGCAGTTACTCCTACGAGCAGTACTTC.

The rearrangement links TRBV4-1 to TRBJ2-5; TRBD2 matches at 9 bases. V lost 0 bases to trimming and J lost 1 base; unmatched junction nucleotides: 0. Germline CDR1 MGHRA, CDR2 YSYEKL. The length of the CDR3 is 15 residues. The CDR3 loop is CASSQDSGSQETQYF. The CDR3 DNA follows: TGCGCCAGCAGCCAAGATAGCGGGAGCCAAGAGACCCAGTACTTC.

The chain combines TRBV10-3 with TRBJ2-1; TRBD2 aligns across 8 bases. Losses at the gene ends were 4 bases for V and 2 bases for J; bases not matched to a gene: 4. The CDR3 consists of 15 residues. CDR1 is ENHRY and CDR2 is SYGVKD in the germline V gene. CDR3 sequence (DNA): TGTGCCATCAGTGGCACGGGAGGGCCCTACAATGAGCAGTTCTTC. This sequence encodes CAISGTGGPYNEQFF.

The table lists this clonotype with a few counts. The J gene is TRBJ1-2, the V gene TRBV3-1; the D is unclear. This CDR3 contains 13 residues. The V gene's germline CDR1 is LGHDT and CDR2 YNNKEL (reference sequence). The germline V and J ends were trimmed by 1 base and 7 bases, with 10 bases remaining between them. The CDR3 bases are TGTGCCAGCAGCCAAGTGTCCGATTCTGGCTACACCTTC. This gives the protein CASSQVSDSGYTF.

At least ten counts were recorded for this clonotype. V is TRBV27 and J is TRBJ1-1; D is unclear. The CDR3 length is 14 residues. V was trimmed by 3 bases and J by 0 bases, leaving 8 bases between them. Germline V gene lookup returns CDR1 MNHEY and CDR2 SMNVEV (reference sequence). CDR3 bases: TGTGCCAGCAGTTTGGGGAAATTGAACACTGAAGCTTTCTTT. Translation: CASSLGKLNTEAFF.

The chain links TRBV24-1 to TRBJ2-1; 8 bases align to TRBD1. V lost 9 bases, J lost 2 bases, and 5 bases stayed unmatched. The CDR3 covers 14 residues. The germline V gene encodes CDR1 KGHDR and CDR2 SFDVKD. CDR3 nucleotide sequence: TGTGCCACCGAGATGACAGGGGCCTACAATGAGCAGTTCTTC. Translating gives CATEMTGAYNEQFF.

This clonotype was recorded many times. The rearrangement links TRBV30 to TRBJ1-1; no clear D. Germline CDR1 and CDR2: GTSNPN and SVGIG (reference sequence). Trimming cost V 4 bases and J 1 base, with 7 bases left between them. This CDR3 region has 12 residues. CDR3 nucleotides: TGTGCCTGGAATTTCCCGAACACTGAAGCTTTCTTT. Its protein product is CAWNFPNTEAFF.

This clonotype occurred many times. The CDR3 sequence: CASSEMQGGTEAFF. In DNA form, the CDR3 reads TGCGCCAGCAGTGAGATGCAGGGCGGGACTGAAGCTTTCTTT. This sequence joins TRBV10-1 and TRBJ1-1, with D possibly matching TRBD1 (5 bases). The germline gives CDR1 WNHNN, CDR2 SYGVQD (reference sequence). The V end was cut by 2 bases, the J end by 5 bases, with 12 bases between. This CDR3 region has 14 residues.

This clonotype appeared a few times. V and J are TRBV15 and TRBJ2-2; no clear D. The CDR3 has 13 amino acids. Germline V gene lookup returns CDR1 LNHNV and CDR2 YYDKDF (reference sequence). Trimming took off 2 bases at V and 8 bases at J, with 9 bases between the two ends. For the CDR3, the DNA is TGTGCCACCAGCAGATCTCCTGCAGGGGAGCTGTTTTTT. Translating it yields CATSRSPAGELFF.

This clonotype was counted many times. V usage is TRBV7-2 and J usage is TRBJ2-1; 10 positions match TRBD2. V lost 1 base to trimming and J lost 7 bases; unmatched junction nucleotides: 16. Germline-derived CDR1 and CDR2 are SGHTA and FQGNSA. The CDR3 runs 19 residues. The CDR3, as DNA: TGTGCCAGCAGCTTAGGGAGACTAGCGGGTCGCGGGGAAAGAAATGAGCAGTTCTTC. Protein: CASSLGRLAGRGERNEQFF.

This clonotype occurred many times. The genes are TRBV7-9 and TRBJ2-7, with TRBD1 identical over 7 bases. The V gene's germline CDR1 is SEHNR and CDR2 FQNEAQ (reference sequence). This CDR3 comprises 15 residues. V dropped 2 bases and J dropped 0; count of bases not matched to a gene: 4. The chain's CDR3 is CASSLITGDSYEQYF. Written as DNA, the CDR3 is TGTGCCAGCAGCTTAATCACAGGGGACTCCTACGAGCAGTACTTC.

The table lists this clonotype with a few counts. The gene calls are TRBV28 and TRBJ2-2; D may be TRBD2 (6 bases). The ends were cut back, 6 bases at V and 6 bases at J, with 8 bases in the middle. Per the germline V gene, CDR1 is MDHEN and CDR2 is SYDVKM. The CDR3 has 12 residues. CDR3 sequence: CASRGEAGELFF. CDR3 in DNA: TGTGCCAGCAGAGGGGAGGCCGGGGAGCTGTTTTTT.

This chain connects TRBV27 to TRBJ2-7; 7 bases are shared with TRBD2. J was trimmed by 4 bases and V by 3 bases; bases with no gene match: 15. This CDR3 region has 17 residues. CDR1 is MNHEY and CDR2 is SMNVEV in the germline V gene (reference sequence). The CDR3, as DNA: TGTGCCAGCAGTTTCAGGAGCCTGGGGACTACCTTTTACGAGCAGTACTTC. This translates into CASSFRSLGTTFYEQYF.

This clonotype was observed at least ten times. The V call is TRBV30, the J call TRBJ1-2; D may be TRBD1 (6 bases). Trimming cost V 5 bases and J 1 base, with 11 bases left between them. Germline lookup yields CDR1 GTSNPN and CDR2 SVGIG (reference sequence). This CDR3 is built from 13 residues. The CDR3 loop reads CAWLDRHNYGYTF. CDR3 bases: TGTGCCTGGCTAGACAGGCATAACTATGGCTACACCTTC.

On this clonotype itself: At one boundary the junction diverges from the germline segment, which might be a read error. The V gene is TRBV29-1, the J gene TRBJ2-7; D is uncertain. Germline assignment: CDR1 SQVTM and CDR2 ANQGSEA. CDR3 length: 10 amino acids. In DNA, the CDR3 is TGCAGCCACCGCAACTACGAGCAGTGCTTC. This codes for CSHRNYEQCF.

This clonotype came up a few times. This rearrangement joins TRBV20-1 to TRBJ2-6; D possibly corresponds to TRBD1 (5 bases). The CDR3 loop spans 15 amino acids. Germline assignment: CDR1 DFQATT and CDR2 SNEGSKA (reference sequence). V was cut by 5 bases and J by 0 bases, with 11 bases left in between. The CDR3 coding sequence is TGCAGTGCTTCCCCGCAGGGCTCTGGGGCCAACGTCCTGACTTTC. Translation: CSASPQGSGANVLTF.

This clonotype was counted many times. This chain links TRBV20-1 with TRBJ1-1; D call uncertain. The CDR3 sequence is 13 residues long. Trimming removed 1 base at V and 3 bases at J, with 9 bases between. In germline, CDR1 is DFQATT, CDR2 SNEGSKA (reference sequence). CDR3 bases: TGCAGTGCTAGAGCGGCAGCAGACACTGAAGCTTTCTTT. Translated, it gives CSARAAADTEAFF.

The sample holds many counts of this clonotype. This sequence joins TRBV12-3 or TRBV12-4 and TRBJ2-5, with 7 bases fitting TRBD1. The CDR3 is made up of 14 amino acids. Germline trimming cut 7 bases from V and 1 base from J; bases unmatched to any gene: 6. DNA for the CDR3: TGTGCCAGCAACGTCGGGACAGCCCAAGAGACCCAGTACTTC. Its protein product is CASNVGTAQETQYF.

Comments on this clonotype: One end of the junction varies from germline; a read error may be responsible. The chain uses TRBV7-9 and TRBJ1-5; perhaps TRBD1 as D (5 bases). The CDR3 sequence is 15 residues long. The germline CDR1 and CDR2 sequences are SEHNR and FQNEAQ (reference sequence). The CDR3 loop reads CASSLDGGSYQPQHF. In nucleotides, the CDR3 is TGTGCCAGCAGCTTAGATGGGGGTAGCTATCAGCCCCAGCATTTT.

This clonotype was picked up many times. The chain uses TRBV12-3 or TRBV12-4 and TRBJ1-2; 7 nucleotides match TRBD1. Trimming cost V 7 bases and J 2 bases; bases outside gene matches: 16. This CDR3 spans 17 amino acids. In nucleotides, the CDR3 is TGTGCCAGCACCCTTCTGCTCGGGACAGTTTTAAACTATGGCTACACCTTC. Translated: CASTLLLGTVLNYGYTF.

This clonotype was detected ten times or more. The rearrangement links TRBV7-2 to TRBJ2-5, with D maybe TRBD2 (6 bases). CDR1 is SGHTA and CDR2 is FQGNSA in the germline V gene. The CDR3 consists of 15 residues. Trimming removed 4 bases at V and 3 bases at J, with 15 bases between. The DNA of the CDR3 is TGTGCCAGCAGCTCCCTAAGCGGAGGGGAAGAGACCCAGTACTTC. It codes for CASSSLSGGEETQYF.

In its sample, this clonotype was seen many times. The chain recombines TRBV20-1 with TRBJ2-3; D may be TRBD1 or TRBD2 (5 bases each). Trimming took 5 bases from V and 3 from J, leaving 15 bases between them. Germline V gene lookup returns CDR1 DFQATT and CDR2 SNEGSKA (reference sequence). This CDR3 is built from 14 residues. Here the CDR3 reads CSAEWGRETDTQYF. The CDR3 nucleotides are TGCAGTGCTGAATGGGGGAGAGAAACAGATACGCAGTATTTT.

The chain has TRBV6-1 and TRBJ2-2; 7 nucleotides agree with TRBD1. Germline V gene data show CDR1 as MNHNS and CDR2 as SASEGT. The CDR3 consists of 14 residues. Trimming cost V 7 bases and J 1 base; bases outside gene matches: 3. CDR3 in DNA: TGTGCCAGCATGCGACAGGGGAACACCGGGGAGCTGTTTTTT. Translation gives CASMRQGNTGELFF.

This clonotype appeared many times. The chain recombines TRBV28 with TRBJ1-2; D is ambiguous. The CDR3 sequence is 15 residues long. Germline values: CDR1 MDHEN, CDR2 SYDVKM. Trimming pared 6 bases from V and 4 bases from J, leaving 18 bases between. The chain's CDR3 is CASSDSRGRIYGYTF. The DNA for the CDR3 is TGTGCCAGCAGCGATTCCCGGGGTCGTATCTATGGCTACACCTTC.

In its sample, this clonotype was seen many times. CDR3 nucleotides: TGTGCCAGCAGGGACAGTCAGGAAAAACTGTTTTTT. Amino acids: CASRDSQEKLFF. V gene TRBV2 combines with J gene TRBJ1-4, with D maybe TRBD1 (6 bases). V was pared by 6 bases and J by 8 bases, with 10 bases between. This CDR3 has 12 residues. Germline CDR1 SNHLY, CDR2 FYNNEI.

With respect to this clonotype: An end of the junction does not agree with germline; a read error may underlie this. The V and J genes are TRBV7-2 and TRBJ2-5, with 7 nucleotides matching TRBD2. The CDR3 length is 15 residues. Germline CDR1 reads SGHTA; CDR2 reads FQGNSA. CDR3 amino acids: CASSLVAGAQETPYF. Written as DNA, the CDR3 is TGTGCCAGCAGCTTAGTTGCGGGAGCCCAAGAGACCCCGTACTTC. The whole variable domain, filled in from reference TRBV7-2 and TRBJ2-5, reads GAGVSQSPSNKVTEKGKDVELRCDPISGHTALYWYRQSLGQGLEFLIYFQGNSAPDKSGLPSDRFSAERTGGSVSTLTIQRTQQEDSAVYLCASSLVAGAQETPYFGPGTRLLVL.

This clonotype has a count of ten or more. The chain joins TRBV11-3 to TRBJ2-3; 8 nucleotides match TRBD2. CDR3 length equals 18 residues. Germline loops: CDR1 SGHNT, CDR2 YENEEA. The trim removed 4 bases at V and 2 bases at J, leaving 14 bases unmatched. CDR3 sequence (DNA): TGTGCCAGCAGCTATGTGGGAACAGCGGGGGTCCTCACAGATACGCAGTATTTT. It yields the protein CASSYVGTAGVLTDTQYF.

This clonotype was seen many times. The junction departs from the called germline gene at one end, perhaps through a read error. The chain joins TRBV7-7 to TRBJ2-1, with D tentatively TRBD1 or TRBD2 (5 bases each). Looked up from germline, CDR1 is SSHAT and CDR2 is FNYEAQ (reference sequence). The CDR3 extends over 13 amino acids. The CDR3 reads CASSSGRTNEQFF. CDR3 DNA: TGTGCTAGCAGCTCGGGACGGACCAATGAGCAGTTCTTC.

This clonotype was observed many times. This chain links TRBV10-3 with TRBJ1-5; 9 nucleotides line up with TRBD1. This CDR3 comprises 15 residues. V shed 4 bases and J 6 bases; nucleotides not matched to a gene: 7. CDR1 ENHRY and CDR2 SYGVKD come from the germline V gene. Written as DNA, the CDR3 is TGTGCCATCAGTGGACCAGGGACAGGGAGTCAGCCCCAGCATTTT. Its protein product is CAISGPGTGSQPQHF.